The rows below give T cell receptor beta chains drawn from one sample of a study of technical replicates of blood from four donors. Generated by immunoSEQ multiplex PCR, the TCRdb table keeps only in-frame clones and is missing some. This sample yields about 76,000 clones, of which 80% to 90% are seen a single time; about 5.1% belongs to the top ten. The sequenced sample was PBMCs. The receptors derive from a human donor in good health. Some clones in this sample may be carry-over from other donors' samples. CDR3s include the opening cysteine and the closing phenylalanine or tryptophan. Fields, in order: V gene, clone size, D gene, J gene, CDR3 protein, CDR3 DNA. The D gene is left open where the match is weak. Clone sizes are given selectively: once, few, many, or a class where the clone is expanded.

TRBV6-1	.	.	TRBJ1-6	CASSEEVGPAYPLHF	TGTGCCAGCAGTGAAGAGGTGGGGCCAGCATACCCCCTCCACTTT
TRBV6-5	.	.	TRBJ1-2	CASRYTGTLNYGYTF	TGTGCCAGCAGGTATACAGGGACCCTAAACTATGGCTACACCTTC
TRBV30	many	.	TRBJ1-1	CAWSDGSYTEAFF	TGTGCCTGGAGCGACGGGTCGTACACTGAAGCTTTCTTT
TRBV10-3	.	.	TRBJ1-2	CAISEWGGDSYGYTF	TGTGCCATCAGTGAGTGGGGGGGGGACTCCTATGGCTACACCTTC
TRBV6-1	.	TRBD1	TRBJ2-7	CASRARPDRGYEQYF	TGTGCCAGCAGGGCCCGTCCGGACAGGGGGTACGAGCAGTACTTC
TRBV7-2	.	.	TRBJ1-1	CASSLRQLNTEAFF	TGTGCCAGCAGCTTAAGACAGCTGAACACTGAAGCTTTCTTT
TRBV29-1	.	TRBD1	TRBJ2-7	CSAGTVGTGLHEQYF	TGCAGCGCCGGGACCGTTGGGACAGGGTTACACGAGCAGTACTTC
TRBV7-2	.	TRBD1	TRBJ2-7	CASSKEGGQGAEQYF	TGTGCCAGCAGCAAAGAGGGGGGACAGGGAGCCGAGCAGTACTTC
TRBV7-2	.	.	TRBJ2-5	CASSLTSPETQYF	TGTGCCAGCAGCTTAACTAGCCCCGAGACCCAGTACTTC
TRBV7-2	few	TRBD2	TRBJ2-1	CASSEAGTSGYNEQFF	TGTGCCAGCAGCGAAGCCGGGACTAGCGGCTACAATGAGCAGTTCTTC
TRBV5-6	.	.	TRBJ2-3	CASSLVQGGSTDTQYF	TGTGCCAGCAGCTTGGTGCAGGGAGGAAGCACAGATACGCAGTATTTT
TRBV21-1	few	.	TRBJ1-4	CAYGAGEKLFF	TGTGCCTATGGGGCCGGGGAAAAACTGTTTTTT
TRBV7-3	.	.	TRBJ2-5	CASSGTGQETQYF	TGTGCCAGCAGCGGGACTGGGCAAGAGACCCAGTACTTC
TRBV30	.	TRBD2	TRBJ2-5	CAWTSGQETQYF	TGTGCCTGGACTAGCGGGCAAGAGACCCAGTACTTC
TRBV7-6	.	TRBD1	TRBJ1-6	CASSLEGTGDSPLHF	TGTGCCAGCAGCTTAGAAGGGACAGGGGATTCACCCCTCCACTTT
TRBV2	.	TRBD2	TRBJ2-7	CASSLGLAGTYEQYF	TGTGCCAGCAGTTTGGGGCTAGCGGGAACCTACGAGCAGTACTTC
TRBV7-8	once	TRBD1	TRBJ1-2	CASSSSYRGQSGGYTF	TGTGCCAGCAGCTCGTCCTACAGGGGGCAATCGGGTGGCTACACCTTC